This T cell receptor beta chain was captured by sequencing in a study of blood T cell repertoires in COVID-19. Germline CDR1 and CDR2: KGHSH and LQKENI. J was trimmed by 0 bases and V by 3 bases; bases with no gene match: 5. The CDR3 runs to 16 residues. Clones were read by immunoSEQ multiplex PCR, and TCRdb kept only the in-frame ones, dropping some. The sample lists about 200,000 clones, roughly 85% occurring once. Cohorts were based on clinical histories the participants reported. The receptor comes from a man between 40 and 49 years old who had recovered from COVID-19. Sequencing used PBMCs or T cells enriched from blood (not recorded which). The V gene is TRBV18, the J gene TRBJ1-3, with 7 positions matching TRBD1. The CDR3 DNA sequence: TGTGCCAGCTCACCCGGACAGGCGAGCTCTGGAAACACCATATATTTT. Amino acid sequence: CASSPGQASSGNTIYF.